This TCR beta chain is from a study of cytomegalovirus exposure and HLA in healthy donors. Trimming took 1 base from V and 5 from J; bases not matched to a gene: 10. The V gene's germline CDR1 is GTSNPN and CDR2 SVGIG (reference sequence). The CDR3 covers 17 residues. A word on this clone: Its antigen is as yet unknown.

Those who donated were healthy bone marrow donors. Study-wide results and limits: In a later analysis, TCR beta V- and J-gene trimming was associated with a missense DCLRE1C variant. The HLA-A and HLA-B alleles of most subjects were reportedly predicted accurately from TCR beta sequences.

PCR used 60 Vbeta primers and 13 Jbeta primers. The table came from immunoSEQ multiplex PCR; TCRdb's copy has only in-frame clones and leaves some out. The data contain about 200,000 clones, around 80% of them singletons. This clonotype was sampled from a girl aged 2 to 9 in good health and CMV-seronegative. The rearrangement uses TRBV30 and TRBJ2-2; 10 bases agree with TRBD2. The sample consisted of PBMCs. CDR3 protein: CAWSATRTSGFTGELFF. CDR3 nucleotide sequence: TGTGCCTGGAGTGCCACCCGGACTAGCGGATTTACCGGGGAGCTGTTTTTT.